The 17 T cell receptor beta chains below come from one sample, sequenced in a study of T cell repertoires in cytomegalovirus infection. TCRdb fed the reads into MiXCR, producing one record per CDR3 protein. Altogether about 440,000 distinct CDR3 sequences are present, 30% to 40% being singletons, with the ten largest covering roughly 13%. Specimen: PBMCs. Every receptor here comes from a human donor in good health (CMV status not recorded). Some clones in this sample may be carry-over from other donors' samples.

The table lists this clonotype with many counts. This chain links TRBV7-8 with TRBJ1-1; a weak D match, TRBD1 (5 bases). This CDR3 region has 13 residues. Germline V lookup: CDR1 SGHVS, CDR2 FQNEAQ. With 6 bases removed from V and 0 bases from J, the gap between germline ends came to 8 bases. The CDR3 spells CASSWTMNTEAFF. For the CDR3, the DNA is TGTGCCAGCAGTTGGACAATGAACACTGAAGCTTTCTTT.

In this sample, this clonotype turned up a few times. V is TRBV13 and J is TRBJ2-7, with D unresolved. Trimming took off 2 bases at V and 3 bases at J, with 11 bases between the two ends. There are 14 residues in the CDR3. The germline V gene encodes CDR1 PRHDT and CDR2 FYEKMQ (reference sequence). For the CDR3, the DNA is TGTGCCAGCAGCTTATTCCAGAACAACTACGAGCAGTACTTC. This translates into CASSLFQNNYEQYF.

The J gene is TRBJ1-6, the V gene TRBV7-3; the match to TRBD1 covers 9 bases. The junction had 6 bases not matched to a gene; V was cut back by 2 bases and J by 7 bases. This CDR3 has 16 residues. Germline V lookup: CDR1 SGHTA, CDR2 FQGTGA. CDR3 loop: CASSLRGQGGNSPLHF. In DNA, the CDR3 is TGTGCCAGCAGCTTACGGGGACAGGGAGGGAATTCACCCCTCCACTTT.

There are many counts of this clonotype. The rearrangement joins TRBV7-2 to TRBJ2-1, with 13 bases identical to TRBD2. V gave up 5 bases and J gave up 7 bases; unmatched junction bases: 5. This CDR3 has 15 residues. Germline assignment: CDR1 SGHTA and CDR2 FQGNSA. The CDR3 DNA reads as TGTGCCAGCAGCATAACTAGCGGGGGGGCTAATGAGCAGTTCTTC. Amino acids: CASSITSGGANEQFF.

The chain uses TRBV24-1 and TRBJ2-3; 7 positions match TRBD2. Trimming removed 5 bases from V and 3 bases from J; junction bases left unmatched: 7. CDR1 and CDR2 from the germline V gene are KGHDR and SFDVKD. This CDR3 is 15 amino acids long. The CDR3 DNA reads as TGTGCCACCAGTGCTCGGGGGGTTCGGACAGATACGCAGTATTTT. Residues: CATSARGVRTDTQYF.

Points on this clonotype: As the CDR3 is not closed by the conserved phenylalanine or tryptophan, this likely results from a read error. The chain carries TRBV6-2 or TRBV6-3 and TRBJ2-1; TRBD1 matches 7 bases. V gave up 6 bases and J gave up 8 bases; unmatched junction bases: 13. This CDR3 has 15 residues. Per the germline V gene, CDR1 is MNHEY and CDR2 is SVGEGT. The DNA for the CDR3 is TGTGCCAGCAGAAAACCCGACAGGGCTGGAGATGAGCAGTTCTTA. Translated: CASRKPDRAGDEQFL.

V gene TRBV7-8 combines with J gene TRBJ2-1; 14 positions agree with TRBD2. CDR1 SGHVS and CDR2 FQNEAQ come from the germline V gene. Trimming took 4 bases from V and 0 from J; bases not matched to a gene: 11. This CDR3 spans 20 amino acids. This CDR3 is CASSYRKTSGGAGSYNEQFF. Written as DNA, the CDR3 is TGTGCCAGCAGCTACAGGAAGACTAGCGGGGGGGCCGGCTCCTACAATGAGCAGTTCTTC.

Of note for this clonotype: The CDR3 end shows no conserved phenylalanine or tryptophan, and so a read error is likely. It is unclear where the CDR3 begins or ends on the DNA, so no DNA is shown, and the CDR3 is as TCRdb lists it. The chain carries TRBV7-6 and TRBJ2-7; TRBD2 reflects the table's D call only, with no check against the DNA. The germline V gene encodes CDR1 SGHVS and CDR2 FNYEAQ. With termini counted, the CDR3 has 14 amino acids. The CDR3: CASSLVERGGGPYL.

This clonotype was observed at least ten times. This chain joins TRBV12-3 or TRBV12-4 and TRBJ2-3; D call uncertain. V was pared by 5 bases and J by 5 bases, with 11 bases between. The CDR3 runs 13 residues. CDR3 nucleotide sequence: TGTGCCAGCAGTCCCGGCTCTGGAGATACGCAGTATTTT. This encodes CASSPGSGDTQYF.

About this clonotype: One end of the junction is discordant with germline, which a read error may explain. V is TRBV5-1 and J is TRBJ1-2; possible D gene TRBD1, 6 bases. CDR3 length: 14 amino acids. From germline, CDR1 is SGHRS and CDR2 YFSETQ. For the CDR3, the DNA is TGCGCCAGCAGCTTGGGTGGACAGAACTATGGCTACAACTTC. Its protein is CASSLGGQNYGYNF.

Details on this clonotype: One junction end disagrees with the germline gene, perhaps due to a read error. The chain joins TRBV14 to TRBJ2-5; a possible D gene is TRBD1 (6 bases). Germline loops: CDR1 SGHDN, CDR2 FVKESK. CDR3 size: 13 residues. CDR3 coding DNA: TGTGCCAGCAGCCAAGTGGGGCACAGGGCGCCCCACTTC. This codes for CASSQVGHRAPHF.

This clonotype showed up just a few times. The DNA for the CDR3 is TGCGCCAGCAGCCTTACCGGGACAGGGGGCGCAGGAACTAATGAAAAACTGTTTTTT. Its protein product is CASSLTGTGGAGTNEKLFF. The chain has TRBV4-1 and TRBJ1-4; 12 nucleotides agree with TRBD1. Germline V gene data show CDR1 as MGHRA and CDR2 as YSYEKL. Losses at the gene ends were 4 bases for V and 1 base for J; bases not matched to a gene: 10. The CDR3 is 19 residues long.

This clonotype was seen at least ten times. The genes are TRBV7-2 and TRBJ2-1; either TRBD1 or TRBD2 may supply D (7 bases each). V shed 5 bases and J shed 6 bases, with 20 bases lying between them. Germline CDR1 is SGHTA and CDR2 is FQGNSA. The CDR3 covers 16 residues. CDR3 in DNA: TGTGCCAGCAGCCTCCAGGGGGGGTTTGGGCGCAATGAGCAGTTCTTC. Protein product: CASSLQGGFGRNEQFF.

The V call is TRBV11-2, the J call TRBJ2-1; 7 bases line up with TRBD2. Germline V gene data show CDR1 as SGHAT and CDR2 as FQNNGV. This CDR3 spans 14 amino acids. V lost 1 base to trimming and J lost 6 bases; unmatched junction nucleotides: 3. The CDR3 nucleotides are TGTGCCAGCAGCTTAGGGGACTACCTCAATGAGCAGTTCTTC. Translating it yields CASSLGDYLNEQFF.

The chain links TRBV27 to TRBJ2-3; tentative D call: TRBD2 (7 bases). In germline, CDR1 is MNHEY, CDR2 SMNVEV (reference sequence). Deletions cut 2 bases from V and 2 bases from J, with 14 bases between. The CDR3 is made up of 16 amino acids. The CDR3 sequence is CASSLPGGRDTDTQYF. The CDR3 nucleotides read TGTGCCAGCAGTTTACCGGGGGGCCGGGACACAGATACGCAGTATTTT.

The V call is TRBV5-6, the J call TRBJ1-1, with unresolved D. V shed 0 bases and J shed 7 bases, with 13 bases lying between them. Germline loops: CDR1 SGHDT, CDR2 YYEEEE. This CDR3 region has 14 residues. The CDR3 is CASSLALGSLEAFF. The DNA of the CDR3 is TGTGCCAGCAGCTTGGCTTTAGGGTCACTTGAAGCTTTCTTT.

This clonotype occurred a few times. The chain couples TRBV12-3 or TRBV12-4 to TRBJ2-2, with D perhaps TRBD1 (5 bases). Trimming removed 1 base from V and 4 bases from J, with 19 bases in between. This CDR3 has 18 amino acids. The CDR3 protein is CASSLVNSAGSSTGELFF. For the CDR3, the DNA is TGTGCCAGCAGTTTAGTGAACTCGGCAGGGTCCTCCACCGGGGAGCTGTTTTTT.